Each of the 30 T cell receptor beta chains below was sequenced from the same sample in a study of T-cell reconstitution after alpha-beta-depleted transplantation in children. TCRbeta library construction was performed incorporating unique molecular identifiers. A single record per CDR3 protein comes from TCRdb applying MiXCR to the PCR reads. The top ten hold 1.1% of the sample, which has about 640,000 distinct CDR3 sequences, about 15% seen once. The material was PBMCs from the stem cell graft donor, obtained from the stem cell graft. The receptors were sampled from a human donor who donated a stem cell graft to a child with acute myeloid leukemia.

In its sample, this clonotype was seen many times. Here the CDR3 reads CASSLEGQGYNEQFF. The CDR3 DNA reads as TGTGCCAGCAGCTTAGAGGGACAGGGGTACAATGAGCAGTTCTTC. V is TRBV7-7 and J is TRBJ2-1; TRBD1 aligns across 10 bases. There are 15 residues in the CDR3. Germline V lookup: CDR1 SSHAT, CDR2 FNYEAQ (reference sequence). Trimming removed 1 base from V and 4 bases from J; junction bases left unmatched: 1.

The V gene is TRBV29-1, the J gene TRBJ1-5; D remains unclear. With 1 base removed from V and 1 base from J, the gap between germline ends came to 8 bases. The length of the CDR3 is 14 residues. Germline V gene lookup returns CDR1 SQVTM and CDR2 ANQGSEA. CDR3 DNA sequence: TGCAGCGTTGAAGTGAGTGGGAGCAATCAGCCCCAGCATTTT. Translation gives CSVEVSGSNQPQHF.

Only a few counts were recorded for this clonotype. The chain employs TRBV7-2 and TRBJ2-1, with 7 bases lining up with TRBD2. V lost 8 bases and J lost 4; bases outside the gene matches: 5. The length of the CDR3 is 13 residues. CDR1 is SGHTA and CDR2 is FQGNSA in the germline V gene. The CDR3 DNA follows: TGTGCCAGCGAACGGGGGGTGTACAATGAGCAGTTCTTC. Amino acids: CASERGVYNEQFF.

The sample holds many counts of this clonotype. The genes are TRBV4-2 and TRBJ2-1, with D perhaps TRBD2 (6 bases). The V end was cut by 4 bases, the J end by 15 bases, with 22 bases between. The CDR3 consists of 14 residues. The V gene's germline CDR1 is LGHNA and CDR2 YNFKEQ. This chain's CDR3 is CASSPTPPTGLLFF. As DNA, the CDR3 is TGTGCCAGCAGCCCTACTCCCCCGACTGGACTACTGTTCTTC.

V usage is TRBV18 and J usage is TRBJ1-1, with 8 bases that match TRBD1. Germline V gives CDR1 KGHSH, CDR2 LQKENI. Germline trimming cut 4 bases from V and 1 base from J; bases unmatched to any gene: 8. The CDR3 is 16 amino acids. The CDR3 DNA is TGTGCCAGCTCACACGACAGGGGAGGGAAGAACACTGAAGCTTTCTTT. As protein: CASSHDRGGKNTEAFF.

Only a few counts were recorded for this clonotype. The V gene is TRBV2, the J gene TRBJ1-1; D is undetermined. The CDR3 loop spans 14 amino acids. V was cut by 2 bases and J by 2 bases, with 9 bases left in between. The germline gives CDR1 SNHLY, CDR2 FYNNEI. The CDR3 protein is CASSEILINTEAFF. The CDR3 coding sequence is TGTGCCAGCAGTGAAATTTTGATCAACACTGAAGCTTTCTTT. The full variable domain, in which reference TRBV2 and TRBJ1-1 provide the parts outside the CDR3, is EPEVTQTPSHQVTQMGQEVILRCVPISNHLYFYWYRQILGQKVEFLVSFYNNEISEKSEIFDDQFSVERPDGSNFTLKIRSTKLEDSAMYFCASSEILINTEAFFGQGTRLTVV.

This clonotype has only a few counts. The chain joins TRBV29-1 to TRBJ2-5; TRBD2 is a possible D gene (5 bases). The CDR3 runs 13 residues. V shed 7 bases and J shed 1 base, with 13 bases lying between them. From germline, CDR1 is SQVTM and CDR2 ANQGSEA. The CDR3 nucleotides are TGCAGCGCCCGGAAGGAGGCCCAAGAGACCCAGTACTTC. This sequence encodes CSARKEAQETQYF.

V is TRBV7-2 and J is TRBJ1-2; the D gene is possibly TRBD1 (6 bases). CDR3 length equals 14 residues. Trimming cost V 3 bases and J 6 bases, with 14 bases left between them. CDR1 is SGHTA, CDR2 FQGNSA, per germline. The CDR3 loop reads CASSFQPGEHGYTF. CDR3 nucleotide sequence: TGTGCCAGCAGCTTTCAGCCAGGGGAGCATGGCTACACCTTC.

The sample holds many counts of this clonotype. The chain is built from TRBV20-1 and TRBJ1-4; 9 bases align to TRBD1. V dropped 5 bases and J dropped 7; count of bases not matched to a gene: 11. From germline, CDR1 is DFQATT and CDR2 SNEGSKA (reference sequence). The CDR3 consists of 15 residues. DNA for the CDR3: TGCAGTGCTTCGACACCGGGACAGGGTGGTGAAAAACTGTTTTTT. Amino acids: CSASTPGQGGEKLFF.

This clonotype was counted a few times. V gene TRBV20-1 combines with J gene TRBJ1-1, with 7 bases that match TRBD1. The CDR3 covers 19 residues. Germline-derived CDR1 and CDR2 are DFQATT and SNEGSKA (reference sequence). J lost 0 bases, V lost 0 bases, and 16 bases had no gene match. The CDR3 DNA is TGCAGTGCTAGAGATCTCAAACCACAGGGGAATGGGGTGAACACTGAAGCTTTCTTT. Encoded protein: CSARDLKPQGNGVNTEAFF.

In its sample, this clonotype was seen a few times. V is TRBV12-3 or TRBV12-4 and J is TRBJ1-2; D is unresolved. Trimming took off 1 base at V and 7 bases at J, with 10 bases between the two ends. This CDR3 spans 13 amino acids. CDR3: CASSLGVTRGYTF. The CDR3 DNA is TGTGCCAGCAGTTTAGGGGTAACGCGTGGCTACACCTTC.

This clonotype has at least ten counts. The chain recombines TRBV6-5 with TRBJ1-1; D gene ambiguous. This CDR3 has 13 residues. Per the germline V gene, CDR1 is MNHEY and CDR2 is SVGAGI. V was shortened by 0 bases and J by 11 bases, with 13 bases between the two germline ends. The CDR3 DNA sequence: TGTGCCAGCAGTTACTCTATAGGCGGATCGGCTTTCTTT. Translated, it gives CASSYSIGGSAFF.

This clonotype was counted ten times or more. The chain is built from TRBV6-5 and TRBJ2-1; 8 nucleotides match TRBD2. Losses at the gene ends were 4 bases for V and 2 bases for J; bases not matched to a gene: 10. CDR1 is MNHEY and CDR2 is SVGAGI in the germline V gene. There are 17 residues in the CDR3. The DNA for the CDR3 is TGTGCCAGCAGTTGGGGTAGCGGGGCTAGCGCCTACAATGAGCAGTTCTTC. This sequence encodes CASSWGSGASAYNEQFF.

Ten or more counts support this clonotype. CDR3: CASRVTGELFF. The DNA for the CDR3 is TGTGCCAGCAGGGTCACCGGGGAGCTGTTTTTT. The chain is built from TRBV12-3 or TRBV12-4 and TRBJ2-2; unclear D gene. The length of the CDR3 is 11 residues. V lost 6 bases and J 4 bases, leaving 3 bases between the germline ends.

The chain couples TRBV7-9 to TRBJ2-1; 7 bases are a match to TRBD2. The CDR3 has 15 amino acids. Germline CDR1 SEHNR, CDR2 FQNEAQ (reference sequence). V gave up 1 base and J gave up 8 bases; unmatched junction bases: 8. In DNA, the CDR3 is TGTGCCAGCAGCTTAGGATCGAGCGGGGCCGATGAGCAGTTCTTC. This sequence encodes CASSLGSSGADEQFF.

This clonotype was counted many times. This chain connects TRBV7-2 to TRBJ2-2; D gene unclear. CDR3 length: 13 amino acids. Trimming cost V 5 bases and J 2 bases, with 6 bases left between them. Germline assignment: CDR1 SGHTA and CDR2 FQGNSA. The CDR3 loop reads CASSRINTGELFF. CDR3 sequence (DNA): TGTGCCAGCAGCCGTATTAACACCGGGGAGCTGTTTTTT.

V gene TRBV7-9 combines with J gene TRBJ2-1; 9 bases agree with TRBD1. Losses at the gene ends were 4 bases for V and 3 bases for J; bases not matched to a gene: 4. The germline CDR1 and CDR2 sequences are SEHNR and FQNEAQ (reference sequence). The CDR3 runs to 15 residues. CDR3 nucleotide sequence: TGTGCCAGCAGCTCCCGGGGACAGGGCTACAATGAGCAGTTCTTC. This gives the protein CASSSRGQGYNEQFF.

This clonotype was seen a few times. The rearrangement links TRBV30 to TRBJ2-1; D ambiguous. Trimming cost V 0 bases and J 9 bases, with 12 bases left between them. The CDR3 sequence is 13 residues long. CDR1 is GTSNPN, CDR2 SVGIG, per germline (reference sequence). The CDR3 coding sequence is TGTGCCTGGAGTGTATTAGCCGCAGGTGAGCAGTTCTTC. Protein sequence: CAWSVLAAGEQFF. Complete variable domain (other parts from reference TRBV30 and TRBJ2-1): SQTIHQWPATLVQPVGSPLSLECTVEGTSNPNLYWYRQAAGRGLQLLFYSVGIGQISSEVPQNLSASRPQDRQFILSSKKLLLSDSGFYLCAWSVLAAGEQFFGPGTRLTVL.

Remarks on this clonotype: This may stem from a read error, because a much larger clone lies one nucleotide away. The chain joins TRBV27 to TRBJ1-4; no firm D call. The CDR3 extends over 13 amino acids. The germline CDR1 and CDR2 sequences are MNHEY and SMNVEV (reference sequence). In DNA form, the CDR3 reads TGTGCCGGCAGTTTAATATGGGGTGAAAAACTGTTTTTT. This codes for CAGSLIWGEKLFF.

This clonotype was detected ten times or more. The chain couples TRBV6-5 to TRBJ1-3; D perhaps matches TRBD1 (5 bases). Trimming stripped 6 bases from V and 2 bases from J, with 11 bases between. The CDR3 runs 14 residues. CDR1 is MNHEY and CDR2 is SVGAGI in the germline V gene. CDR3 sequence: CASRLQGAGNTIYF. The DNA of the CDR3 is TGTGCCAGCAGGCTGCAGGGCGCTGGAAACACCATATATTTT.

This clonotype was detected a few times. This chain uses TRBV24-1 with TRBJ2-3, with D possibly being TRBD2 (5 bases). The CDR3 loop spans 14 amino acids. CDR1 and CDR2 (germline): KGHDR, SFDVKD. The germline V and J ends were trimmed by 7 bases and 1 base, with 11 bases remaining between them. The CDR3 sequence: CATRGSEGTDTQYF. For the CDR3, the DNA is TGTGCCACCAGGGGTAGCGAAGGCACAGATACGCAGTATTTT.

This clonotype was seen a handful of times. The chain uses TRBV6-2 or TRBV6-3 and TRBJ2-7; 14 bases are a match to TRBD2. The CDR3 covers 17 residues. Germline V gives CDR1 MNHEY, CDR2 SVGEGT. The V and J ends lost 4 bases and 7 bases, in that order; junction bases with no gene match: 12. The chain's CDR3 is CASSSRTSGGPVKEQYF. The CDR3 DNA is TGTGCCAGCAGTTCCCGGACTAGCGGGGGGCCGGTTAAGGAGCAGTACTTC.

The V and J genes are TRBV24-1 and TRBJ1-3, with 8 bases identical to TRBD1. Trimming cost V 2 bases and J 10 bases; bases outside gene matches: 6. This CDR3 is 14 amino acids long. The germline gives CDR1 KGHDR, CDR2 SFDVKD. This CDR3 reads CATSDSRTGRTIYF. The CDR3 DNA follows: TGTGCCACCAGTGATTCAAGGACAGGGAGGACCATATATTTT.

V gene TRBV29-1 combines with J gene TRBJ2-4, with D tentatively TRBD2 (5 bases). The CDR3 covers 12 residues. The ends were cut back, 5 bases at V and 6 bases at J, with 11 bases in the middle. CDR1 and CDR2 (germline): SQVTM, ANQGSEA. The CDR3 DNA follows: TGCAGCGTTTCAGAGGGCGGAAACATTCAGTACTTC. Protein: CSVSEGGNIQYF.

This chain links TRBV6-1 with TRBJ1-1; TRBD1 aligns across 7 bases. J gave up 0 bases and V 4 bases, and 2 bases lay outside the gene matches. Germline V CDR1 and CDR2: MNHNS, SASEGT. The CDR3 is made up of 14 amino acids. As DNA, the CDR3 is TGTGCCAGCAGTGCACAGGGGATGAACACTGAAGCTTTCTTT. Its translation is CASSAQGMNTEAFF.

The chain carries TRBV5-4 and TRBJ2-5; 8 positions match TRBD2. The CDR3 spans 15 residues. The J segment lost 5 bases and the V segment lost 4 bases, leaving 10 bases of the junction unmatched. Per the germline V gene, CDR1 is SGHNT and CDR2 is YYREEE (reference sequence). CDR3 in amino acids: CASSPMGGGLETQYF. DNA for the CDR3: TGTGCCAGCAGCCCAATGGGCGGGGGGTTGGAGACCCAGTACTTC.

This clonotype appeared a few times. The CDR3 DNA sequence: TGCAGTGCTAGAGATAGGGGACAGGGGGCCCAGCATTTT. Encoded protein: CSARDRGQGAQHF. V and J are TRBV20-1 and TRBJ1-5; TRBD1 aligns across 11 bases. Germline loops: CDR1 DFQATT, CDR2 SNEGSKA (reference sequence). This CDR3 region has 13 residues. Trimming removed 0 bases from V and 11 bases from J; junction bases left unmatched: 3.

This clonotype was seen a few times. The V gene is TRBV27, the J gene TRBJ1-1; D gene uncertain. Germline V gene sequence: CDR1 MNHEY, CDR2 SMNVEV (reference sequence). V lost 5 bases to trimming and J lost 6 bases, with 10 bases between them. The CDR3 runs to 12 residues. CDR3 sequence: CASSPGYPEAFF. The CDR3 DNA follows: TGTGCCAGCAGTCCCGGATACCCTGAAGCTTTCTTT.

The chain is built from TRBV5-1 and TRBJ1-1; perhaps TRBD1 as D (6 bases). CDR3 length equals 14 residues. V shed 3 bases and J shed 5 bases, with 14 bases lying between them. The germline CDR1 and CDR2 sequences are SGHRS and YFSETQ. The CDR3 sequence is CASSSFQGKTEAFF. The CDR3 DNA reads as TGCGCCAGCAGCTCGTTTCAGGGGAAAACTGAAGCTTTCTTT.

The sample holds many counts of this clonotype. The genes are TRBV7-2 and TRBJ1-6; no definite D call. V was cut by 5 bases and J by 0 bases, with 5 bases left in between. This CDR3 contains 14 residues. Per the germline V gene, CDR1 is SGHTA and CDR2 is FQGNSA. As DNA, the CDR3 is TGTGCCAGCAGCCCGAGCTCCTATAATTCACCCCTCCACTTT. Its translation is CASSPSSYNSPLHF.